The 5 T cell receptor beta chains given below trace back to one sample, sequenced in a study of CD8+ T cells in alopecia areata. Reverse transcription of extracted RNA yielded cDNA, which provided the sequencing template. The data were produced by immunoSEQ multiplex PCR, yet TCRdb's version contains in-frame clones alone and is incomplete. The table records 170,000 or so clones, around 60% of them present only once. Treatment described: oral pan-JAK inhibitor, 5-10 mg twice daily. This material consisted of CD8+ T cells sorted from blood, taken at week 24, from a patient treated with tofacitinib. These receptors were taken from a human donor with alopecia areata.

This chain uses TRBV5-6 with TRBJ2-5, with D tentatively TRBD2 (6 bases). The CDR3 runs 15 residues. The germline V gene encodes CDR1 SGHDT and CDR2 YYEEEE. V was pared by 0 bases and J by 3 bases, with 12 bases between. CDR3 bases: TGTGCCAGCAGCTTGGGGCGGTGGAGGGAAGAGACCCAGTACTTC. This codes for CASSLGRWREETQYF.

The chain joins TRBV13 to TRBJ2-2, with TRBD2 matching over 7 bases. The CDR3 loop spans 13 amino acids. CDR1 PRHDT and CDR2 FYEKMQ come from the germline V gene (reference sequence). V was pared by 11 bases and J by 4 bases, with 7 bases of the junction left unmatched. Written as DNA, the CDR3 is TGTGCCGGGGCTAGCGGCCTCACCGGGGAGCTGTTTTTT. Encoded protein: CAGASGLTGELFF.

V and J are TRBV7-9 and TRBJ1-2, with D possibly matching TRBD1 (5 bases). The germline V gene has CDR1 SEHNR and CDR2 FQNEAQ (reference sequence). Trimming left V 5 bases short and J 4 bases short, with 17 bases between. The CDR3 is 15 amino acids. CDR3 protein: CASSPQGRISYGYTF. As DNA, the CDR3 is TGTGCCAGCAGCCCCCAGGGAAGGATAAGCTATGGCTACACCTTC.

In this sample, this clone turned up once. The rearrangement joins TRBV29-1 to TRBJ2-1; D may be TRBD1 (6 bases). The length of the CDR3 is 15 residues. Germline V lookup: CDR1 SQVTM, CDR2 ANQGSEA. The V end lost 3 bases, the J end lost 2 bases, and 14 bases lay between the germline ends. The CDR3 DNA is TGCAGCGTTGAGGGGCACAGGGAAACCTACAATGAGCAGTTCTTC. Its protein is CSVEGHRETYNEQFF.

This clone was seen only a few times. The CDR3 spells CASSLGRTSGARETQYF. DNA of the CDR3: TGTGCCAGCAGCTTAGGGAGGACTAGCGGGGCACGGGAGACCCAGTACTTC. This rearrangement joins TRBV7-8 to TRBJ2-5; TRBD2 aligns across 12 bases. V dropped 1 base and J dropped 5; count of bases not matched to a gene: 8. CDR3 length equals 17 residues. Germline CDR1 and CDR2: SGHVS and FQNEAQ.